This T cell receptor beta chain came from a study of human T cells and chemical hapten exposure. Turning to the study itself: In the sensitization step, 2% DPC was placed on approximately 2 cm by approximately 2 cm of upper inner arm skin.

As for time point: pre-sensitization, week 0. Stated treatment: therapeutic diphenylcyclopropenone sensitization with weekly scalp DPC. Each patch-test visit's blood sample preceded patch application. Each CDR3 protein gets one entry after TCRdb re-called the RACE reads with MiXCR. The data show tens of thousands of distinct CDR3 sequences, around 7% seen once. This clonotype occurred a few times. Trimming took off 4 bases at V and 6 bases at J, with 17 bases between the two ends. From germline, CDR1 is ENHRY and CDR2 SYGVKD. The CDR3 consists of 15 residues. This rearrangement joins TRBV10-3 to TRBJ2-3; the D gene is possibly TRBD2 (7 bases). The sample consisted of whole blood, taken in connection with sensitization to the hapten diphenylcyclopropenone (DPC). The receptor was isolated from a woman aged 25 to 45 with alopecia areata. Some clones in this sample may be carry-over from other donors' samples. Written as DNA, the CDR3 is TGTGCCATCAGTGGCTCGGGGGCGGGGGCGGATACGCAGTATTTT. The encoded protein is CAISGSGAGADTQYF.